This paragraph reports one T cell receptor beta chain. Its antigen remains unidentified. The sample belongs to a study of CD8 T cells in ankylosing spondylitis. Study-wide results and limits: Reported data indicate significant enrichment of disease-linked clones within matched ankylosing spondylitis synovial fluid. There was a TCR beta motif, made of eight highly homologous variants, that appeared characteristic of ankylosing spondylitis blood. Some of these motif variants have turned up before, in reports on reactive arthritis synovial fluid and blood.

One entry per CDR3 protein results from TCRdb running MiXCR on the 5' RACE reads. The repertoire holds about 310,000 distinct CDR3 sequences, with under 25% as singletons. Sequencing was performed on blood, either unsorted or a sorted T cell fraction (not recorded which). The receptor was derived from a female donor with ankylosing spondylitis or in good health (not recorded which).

The CDR3 sequence is CASSYRPYTDTQYF. As DNA, the CDR3 is TGTGCCAGCAGTTACCGCCCCTACACAGATACGCAGTATTTT. This sequence joins TRBV6-5 and TRBJ2-3; D not resolved. Trimming removed 2 bases from V and 2 bases from J, with 8 bases in between. The germline V gene encodes CDR1 MNHEY and CDR2 SVGAGI. The CDR3 sequence is 14 residues long.